The next 25 T cell receptor beta chains were all read from a single sample in a study of blood T cells in healthy people across ages. A sample-barcoded 5' primer and a J-beta primer mix were used in a second PCR of roughly 6 to 12 cycles. One entry per CDR3 protein results from TCRdb running MiXCR on the 5' RACE reads. The sample lists roughly 650,000 distinct CDR3 sequences, about 30% occurring once. The material sequenced was blood. These receptors were collected from a woman at least 80 years old in good health.

V gene TRBV27 combines with J gene TRBJ2-7, with unresolved D. V dropped 5 bases and J dropped 2 bases, with 10 bases sitting between them. The CDR3 is made up of 13 amino acids. The germline CDR1 and CDR2 sequences are MNHEY and SMNVEV (reference sequence). DNA for the CDR3: TGTGCCAGCAGTAATGGTTTCACCTACGAGCAGTACTTC. Protein sequence: CASSNGFTYEQYF.

To note about this clonotype: One end of the junction varies from germline; a read error may be responsible. The rearrangement uses TRBV20-1 and TRBJ2-7; 11 bases are shared with TRBD2. The CDR3 sequence is 15 residues long. Germline V gene sequence: CDR1 DFQATT, CDR2 SNEGSKA (reference sequence). CDR3 sequence (DNA): TGCAGTGCTTTGGGACTAGCGGTTAGCTCCTGCGAGCAGTACTTC. It is translated as CSALGLAVSSCEQYF.

On this clonotype itself: A junction boundary mismatches the germline segment, possibly from a read error. This chain connects TRBV3-1 to TRBJ1-6; D gene ambiguous. The CDR3 runs to 13 residues. Germline assignment: CDR1 LGHDT and CDR2 YNNKEL (reference sequence). The CDR3 spells CANSPQRSSPLHF. The CDR3 DNA reads as TGTGCCAACAGCCCGCAGAGAAGTTCGCCCCTCCACTTT.

For this clonotype: A much larger clone sits a single nucleotide away, making a read error possible. In this CDR3 the conserved last residue, phenylalanine or tryptophan, is missing, so a read error is likely. The rearrangement links TRBV5-7 to TRBJ1-2, with TRBD1 identical over 7 bases. TRBV5-7 counts as an open reading frame of uncertain function. J was trimmed by 6 bases and V by 0 bases; bases with no gene match: 14. There are 17 residues in the CDR3. The CDR3 DNA reads as TGTGCCAGCAGCTTGGACCTCACAGGGGTCGCTATAGATGGCTACACCTGC. It codes for CASSLDLTGVAIDGYTC.

This clonotype has only a few counts. One base away lies a much larger clone, so this may be a sequencing read error. The chain joins TRBV24-1 to TRBJ2-1; 7 bases match TRBD1. The J call is uncertain, as TRBJ2-7 better fits the DNA end. Germline CDR1 is KGHDR and CDR2 is SFDVKD. There are 14 residues in the CDR3. For the CDR3, the DNA is TGTGCCACCAGTGACACCGGGACAGACAATGAGCAGTACTTC. This encodes CATSDTGTDNEQYF.

This clonotype was observed many times. The gene calls are TRBV6-5 and TRBJ2-3, with TRBD2 matching over 9 bases. CDR1 and CDR2 from the germline V gene are MNHEY and SVGAGI. J was trimmed by 3 bases and V by 5 bases; bases with no gene match: 18. There are 19 residues in the CDR3. The CDR3 DNA reads as TGTGCCAGCAGTAACAAGCGGGGGGCCGACTTGAAGTCTACAGATACGCAGTATTTT. Protein: CASSNKRGADLKSTDTQYF.

This clonotype was counted ten times or more. The J gene is TRBJ1-5, the V gene TRBV20-1; perhaps TRBD1 as D (5 bases). The germline V and J ends were trimmed by 5 bases and 3 bases, with 14 bases remaining between them. CDR3 length equals 14 residues. The germline CDR1 and CDR2 sequences are DFQATT and SNEGSKA (reference sequence). Written as DNA, the CDR3 is TGCAGTGCTGGAGGTGTGACAGACAATCAGCCCCAGCATTTT. Protein sequence: CSAGGVTDNQPQHF.

This clonotype was detected only a few times. The rearrangement joins TRBV12-3 or TRBV12-4 to TRBJ1-1; D uncertain. The V and J ends lost 7 bases and 6 bases respectively, with 12 bases between them. This CDR3 region has 12 residues. For the CDR3, the DNA is TGTGCCAGCACCCGACTTGGAGCTGAAGCTTTCTTT. It specifies CASTRLGAEAFF.

This clonotype was detected many times. The chain joins TRBV6-2 or TRBV6-3 to TRBJ2-1, with 11 bases aligning to TRBD2. Germline-derived CDR1 and CDR2 are MNHEY and SVGEGT. The CDR3 has 17 residues. J lost 2 bases, V lost 2 bases, and 5 bases had no gene match. The CDR3 here is CASSYGSGGAAYNEQFF. The CDR3 DNA reads as TGTGCCAGCAGTTACGGTAGCGGGGGGGCCGCCTACAATGAGCAGTTCTTC.

This clonotype has just one count. The chain combines TRBV7-2 with TRBJ2-3; a weak D match, TRBD2 (5 bases). V gave up 5 bases and J gave up 4 bases, with 10 bases separating them. The germline V gene encodes CDR1 SGHTA and CDR2 FQGNSA. The CDR3 runs to 13 residues. CDR3 bases: TGTGCCAGCAGCATGAGGGCTTCAGATACGCAGTATTTT. Amino acid sequence: CASSMRASDTQYF. The complete variable domain, with remaining parts taken from reference TRBV7-2 and TRBJ2-3, reads GAGVSQSPSNKVTEKGKDVELRCDPISGHTALYWYRQSLGQGLEFLIYFQGNSAPDKSGLPSDRFSAERTGGSVSTLTIQRTQQEDSAVYLCASSMRASDTQYFGPGTRLTVL.

This clonotype was counted at least ten times. The J gene is TRBJ2-3, the V gene TRBV4-2, with 13 bases lining up with TRBD2. V shed 4 bases and J 1 base; nucleotides not matched to a gene: 8. CDR3 size: 18 residues. Per the germline V gene, CDR1 is LGHNA and CDR2 is YNFKEQ. This CDR3 is CASSPPTSGGPGTDTQYF. The CDR3 nucleotides are TGTGCCAGCAGCCCACCGACTAGCGGGGGGCCGGGCACAGATACGCAGTATTTT.

This clonotype was counted only a few times. CDR3 coding DNA: TGCGCCAGCAGCTTGGTGACAGGCACTGAAGCTTTCTTT. It codes for CASSLVTGTEAFF. V gene TRBV5-1 combines with J gene TRBJ1-1; perhaps TRBD1 as D (6 bases). V was cut by 0 bases and J by 4 bases, with 7 bases left in between. The CDR3 length is 13 residues. Germline V gene lookup returns CDR1 SGHRS and CDR2 YFSETQ.

This clonotype has a handful of counts. This rearrangement joins TRBV20-1 to TRBJ2-5; D is unresolved. Trimming removed 0 bases from V and 1 base from J, with 9 bases in between. Germline lookup yields CDR1 DFQATT and CDR2 SNEGSKA (reference sequence). The CDR3 is made up of 14 amino acids. As DNA, the CDR3 is TGCAGTGCTAGAGATGGGCAGCCCCAAGAGACCCAGTACTTC. Protein product: CSARDGQPQETQYF.

This clonotype was recorded many times. This chain joins TRBV7-3 and TRBJ2-1; tentatively, D is TRBD1 or TRBD2 (6 bases each). Germline V gene data show CDR1 as SGHTA and CDR2 as FQGTGA. The CDR3 has 14 residues. V was clipped by 2 bases and J by 7 bases, with 12 bases between them. CDR3 loop: CASSLSWGANEQFF. Here the CDR3 DNA reads TGTGCCAGCAGCTTATCGTGGGGGGCAAATGAGCAGTTCTTC.

This clonotype was seen many times. V usage is TRBV6-1 and J usage is TRBJ2-5; D gene unclear. This CDR3 is built from 13 residues. The germline CDR1 and CDR2 sequences are MNHNS and SASEGT. With 0 bases removed from V and 2 bases from J, the gap between germline ends came to 4 bases. CDR3 amino acids: CASSEARQETQYF. For the CDR3, the DNA is TGTGCCAGCAGTGAAGCCAGACAAGAGACCCAGTACTTC.

This clonotype was recorded at least ten times. The chain carries TRBV12-3 or TRBV12-4 and TRBJ2-1, with 12 bases aligning to TRBD2. This CDR3 is 15 amino acids long. J was trimmed by 7 bases and V by 1 base; bases with no gene match: 2. The CDR3: CASSLDLAGGNEQFF. In DNA, the CDR3 is TGTGCCAGCAGTTTAGATCTAGCGGGGGGGAATGAGCAGTTCTTC.

This clonotype showed up many times. This rearrangement joins TRBV10-3 to TRBJ2-1; the match to TRBD2 covers 8 bases. Germline trimming cut 0 bases from V and 4 bases from J; bases unmatched to any gene: 14. The germline gives CDR1 ENHRY, CDR2 SYGVKD. The CDR3 is made up of 19 amino acids. As DNA, the CDR3 is TGTGCCATCAGTGAGTCTTTTGCGGCGGGGGGCCTTACTTACAATGAGCAGTTCTTC. Translating gives CAISESFAAGGLTYNEQFF.

V is TRBV24-1 and J is TRBJ2-5, with a possible D match to TRBD1 (9 bases). This CDR3 comprises 17 residues. The ends were cut back, 6 bases at V and 1 base at J, with 20 bases in the middle. Germline V gene lookup returns CDR1 KGHDR and CDR2 SFDVKD. CDR3 sequence: CATSREGGTGIQETQYF. The CDR3 DNA is TGTGCCACCAGTCGGGAGGGGGGGACAGGGATCCAAGAGACCCAGTACTTC.

On this clonotype itself: A read error may explain this, as a much larger clone is one base away. As the CDR3 is not closed by the conserved phenylalanine or tryptophan, this likely results from a read error. The V and J genes are TRBV24-1 and TRBJ2-3; 15 nucleotides line up with TRBD2. Germline loops: CDR1 KGHDR, CDR2 SFDVKD. The CDR3 loop spans 19 amino acids. V shed 4 bases and J 1 base; nucleotides not matched to a gene: 8. CDR3 DNA sequence: TGTGCCACCAGTGACTCCGGGACTAGCGGGGGGTCCCGCACAGATACGCAGTATTTG. Translation gives CATSDSGTSGGSRTDTQYL.

This clonotype was counted at least ten times. J is TRBJ2-7 and V is TRBV28; TRBD2 agrees at 11 bases. In germline, CDR1 is MDHEN, CDR2 SYDVKM. This CDR3 spans 17 amino acids. V lost 7 bases, J lost 2 bases, and 13 bases stayed unmatched. CDR3 amino acids: CASTPPGLAGGTYEQYF. CDR3 sequence (DNA): TGTGCCAGCACCCCCCCCGGGTTAGCGGGGGGGACCTACGAGCAGTACTTC. The full variable domain, in which reference TRBV28 and TRBJ2-7 provide the parts outside the CDR3, is DVKVTQSSRYLVKRTGEKVFLECVQDMDHENMFWYRQDPGLGLRLIYFSYDVKMKEKGDIPEGYSVSREKKERFSLILESASTNQTSMYLCASTPPGLAGGTYEQYFGPGTRLTVT.

J is TRBJ2-2 and V is TRBV27, with 10 bases fitting TRBD1. Germline CDR1 is MNHEY and CDR2 is SMNVEV (reference sequence). The CDR3 has 16 residues. The ends lost 3 bases at V and 6 bases at J; junction bases unmatched: 7. Here the CDR3 DNA reads TGTGCCAGCAGTTTCCCAGGGACAGGGGTCCCCGGGGAGCTGTTTTTT. Its protein is CASSFPGTGVPGELFF.

This chain connects TRBV5-1 to TRBJ1-2; D call uncertain. Germline assignment: CDR1 SGHRS and CDR2 YFSETQ. CDR3 length: 16 amino acids. V lost 0 bases and J lost 4, with 16 bases in between. Written as DNA, the CDR3 is TGCGCCAGCAGCTTGGCTTCCAGAGATCGGGGCTATGGCTACACCTTC. Amino acid sequence: CASSLASRDRGYGYTF.

In this sample, this clonotype turned up many times. The chain uses TRBV6-1 and TRBJ1-2; no clear D gene. CDR1 and CDR2 (germline): MNHNS, SASEGT. The germline V and J ends were trimmed by 0 bases and 8 bases, with 10 bases remaining between them. The CDR3 is 13 residues long. Written as DNA, the CDR3 is TGTGCCAGCAGTGAAGCCTTGAACGGGGGCTACACCTTC. It codes for CASSEALNGGYTF.

Points on this clonotype: A much bigger clone sits one base away, suggesting this may be a read error. The J gene is TRBJ1-2, the V gene TRBV10-3; D gene uncertain. Germline assignment: CDR1 ENHRY and CDR2 SYGVKD. The CDR3 sequence is 13 residues long. The CDR3 region is CAISRTGGEGYIF. Written as DNA, the CDR3 is TGTGCCATCAGTCGGACTGGAGGAGAGGGCTACATCTTC.

This clonotype occurred a few times. The rearrangement joins TRBV21-1 to TRBJ2-1; the tabulated D call, TRBD2, remains unverified against the DNA. TRBV21-1 is a pseudogene segment. This CDR3 comprises 17 residues. The CDR3 DNA reads as TGTGCCAGCAGCAAATGGGACGGGAGGGATTCCTACAATGAGCAGTTCTTC. Residues: CASSKWDGRDSYNEQFF.